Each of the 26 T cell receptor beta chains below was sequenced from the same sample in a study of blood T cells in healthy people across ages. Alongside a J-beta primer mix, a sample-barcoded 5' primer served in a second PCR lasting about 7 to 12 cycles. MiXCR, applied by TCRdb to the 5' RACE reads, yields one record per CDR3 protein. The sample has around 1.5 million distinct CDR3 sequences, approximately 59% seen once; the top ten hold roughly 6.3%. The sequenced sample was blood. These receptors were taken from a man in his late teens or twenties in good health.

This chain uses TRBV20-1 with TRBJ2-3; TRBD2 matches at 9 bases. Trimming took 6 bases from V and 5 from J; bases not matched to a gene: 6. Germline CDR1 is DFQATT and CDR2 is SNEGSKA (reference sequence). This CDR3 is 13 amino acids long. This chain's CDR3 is CSAQAGGGDTQYF. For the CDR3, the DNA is TGCAGTGCCCAAGCGGGGGGTGGAGATACGCAGTATTTT.

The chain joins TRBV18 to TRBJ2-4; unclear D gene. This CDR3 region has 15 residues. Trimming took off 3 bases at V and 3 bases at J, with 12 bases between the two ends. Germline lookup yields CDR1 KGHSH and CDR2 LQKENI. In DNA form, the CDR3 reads TGTGCCAGCTCACCTCTCGGTTTGGTCAAAAACATTCAGTACTTC. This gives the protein CASSPLGLVKNIQYF.

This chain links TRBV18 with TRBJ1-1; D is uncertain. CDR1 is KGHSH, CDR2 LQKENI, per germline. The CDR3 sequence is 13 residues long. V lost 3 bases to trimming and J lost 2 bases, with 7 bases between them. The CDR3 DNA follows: TGTGCCAGCTCACCGAGCTCAAACACTGAAGCTTTCTTT. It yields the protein CASSPSSNTEAFF.

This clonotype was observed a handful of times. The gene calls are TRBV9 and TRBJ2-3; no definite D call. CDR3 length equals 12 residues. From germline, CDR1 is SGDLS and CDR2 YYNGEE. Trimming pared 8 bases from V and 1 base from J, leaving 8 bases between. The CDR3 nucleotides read TGTGCCAGTTCAGTCCGCACAGATACGCAGTATTTT. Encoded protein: CASSVRTDTQYF.

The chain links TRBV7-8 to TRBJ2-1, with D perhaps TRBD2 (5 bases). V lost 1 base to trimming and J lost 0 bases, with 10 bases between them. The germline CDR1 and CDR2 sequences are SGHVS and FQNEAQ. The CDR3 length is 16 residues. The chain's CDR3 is CASSLDKRLSYNEQFF. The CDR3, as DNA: TGTGCCAGCAGCTTAGACAAGCGGCTCTCCTACAATGAGCAGTTCTTC.

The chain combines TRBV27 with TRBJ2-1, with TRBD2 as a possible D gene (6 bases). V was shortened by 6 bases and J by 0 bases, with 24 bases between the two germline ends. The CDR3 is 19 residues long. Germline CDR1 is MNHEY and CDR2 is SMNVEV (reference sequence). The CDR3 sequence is CASSLKPLGGASSYNEQFF. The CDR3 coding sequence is TGTGCCAGCAGCCTAAAGCCGCTTGGCGGGGCCAGCTCCTACAATGAGCAGTTCTTC.

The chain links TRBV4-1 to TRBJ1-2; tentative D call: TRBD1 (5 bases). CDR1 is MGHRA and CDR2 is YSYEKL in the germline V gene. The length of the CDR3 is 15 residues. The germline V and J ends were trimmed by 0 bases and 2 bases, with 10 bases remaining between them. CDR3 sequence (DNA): TGCGCCAGCAGCCAAGATGCAGGGCCCAACTATGGCTACACCTTC. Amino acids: CASSQDAGPNYGYTF.

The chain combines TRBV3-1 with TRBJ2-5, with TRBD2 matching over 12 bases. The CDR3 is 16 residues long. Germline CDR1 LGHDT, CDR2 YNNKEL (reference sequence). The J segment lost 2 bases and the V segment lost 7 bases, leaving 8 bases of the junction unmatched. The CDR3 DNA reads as TGTGCCAGCAAATCTTGGACTAGCGGGGTACAAGAGACCCAGTACTTC. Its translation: CASKSWTSGVQETQYF.

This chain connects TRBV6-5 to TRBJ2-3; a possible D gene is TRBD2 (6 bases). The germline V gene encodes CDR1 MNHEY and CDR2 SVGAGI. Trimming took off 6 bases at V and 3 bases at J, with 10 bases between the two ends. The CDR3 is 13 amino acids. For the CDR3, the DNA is TGTGCCAGCAGGCGGGATCTTACAGATACGCAGTATTTT. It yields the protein CASRRDLTDTQYF.

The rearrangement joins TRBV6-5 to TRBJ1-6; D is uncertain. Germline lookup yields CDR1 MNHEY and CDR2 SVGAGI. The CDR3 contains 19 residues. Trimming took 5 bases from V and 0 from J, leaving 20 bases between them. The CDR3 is CASSHNPPSGSSYNSPLHF. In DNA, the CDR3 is TGTGCCAGCAGTCACAACCCACCCAGTGGGAGCTCCTATAATTCACCCCTCCACTTT.

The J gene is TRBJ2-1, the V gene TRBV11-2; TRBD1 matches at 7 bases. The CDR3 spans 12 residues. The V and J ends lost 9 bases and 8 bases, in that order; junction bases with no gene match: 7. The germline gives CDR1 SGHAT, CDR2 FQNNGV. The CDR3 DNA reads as TGTGCCAGTCGGACAGGTTTCGATGAGCAGTTCTTC. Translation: CASRTGFDEQFF.

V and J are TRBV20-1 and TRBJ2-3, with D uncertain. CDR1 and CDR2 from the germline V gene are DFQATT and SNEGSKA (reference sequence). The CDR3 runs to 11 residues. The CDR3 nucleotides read TGCAGGGCCATGACCGGCGATACGCAGTATTTT. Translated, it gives CRAMTGDTQYF.

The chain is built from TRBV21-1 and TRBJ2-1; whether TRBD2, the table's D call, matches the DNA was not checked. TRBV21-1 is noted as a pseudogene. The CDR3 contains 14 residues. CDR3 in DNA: TGTGCCAGCAGCAAATCAGTCCCGGCCGCGGAGCAGTTCTTC. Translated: CASSKSVPAAEQFF.

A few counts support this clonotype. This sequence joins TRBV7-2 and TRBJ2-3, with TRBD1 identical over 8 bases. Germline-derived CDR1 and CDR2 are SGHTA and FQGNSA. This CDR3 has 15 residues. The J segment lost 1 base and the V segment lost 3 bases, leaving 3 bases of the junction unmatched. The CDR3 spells CASSLQGAGTDTQYF. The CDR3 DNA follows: TGTGCCAGCAGCTTGCAGGGGGCAGGCACAGATACGCAGTATTTT.

This chain's CDR3 is CASTHLRDRQDTQYF. CDR3 sequence (DNA): TGTGCCAGCACTCACCTTCGGGACCGGCAAGATACGCAGTATTTT. The genes are TRBV2 and TRBJ2-3; D is possibly TRBD1 or TRBD2 (5 bases each). The CDR3 consists of 15 residues. The germline gives CDR1 SNHLY, CDR2 FYNNEI. The V end lost 7 bases, the J end lost 5 bases, and 19 bases lay between the germline ends.

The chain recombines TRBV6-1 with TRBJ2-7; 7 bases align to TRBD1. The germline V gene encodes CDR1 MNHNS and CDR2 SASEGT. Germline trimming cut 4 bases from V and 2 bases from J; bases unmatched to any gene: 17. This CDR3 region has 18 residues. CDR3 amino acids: CASSGGSGTVGWTYEQYF. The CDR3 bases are TGTGCCAGCAGTGGGGGTTCCGGGACAGTAGGGTGGACCTACGAGCAGTACTTC.

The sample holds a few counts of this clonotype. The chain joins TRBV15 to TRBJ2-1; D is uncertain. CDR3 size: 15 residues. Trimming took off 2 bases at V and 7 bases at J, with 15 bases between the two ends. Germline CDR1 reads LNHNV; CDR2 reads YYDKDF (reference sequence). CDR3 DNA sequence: TGTGCCACCAGCAGACGACATTTGGTTTCTAATGAGCAGTTCTTC. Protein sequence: CATSRRHLVSNEQFF.

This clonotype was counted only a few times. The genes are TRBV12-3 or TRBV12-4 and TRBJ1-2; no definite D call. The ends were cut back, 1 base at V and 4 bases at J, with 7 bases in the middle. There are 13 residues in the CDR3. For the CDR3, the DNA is TGTGCCAGCAGTTTAGTAGTAGGCTATGGCTACACCTTC. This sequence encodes CASSLVVGYGYTF.

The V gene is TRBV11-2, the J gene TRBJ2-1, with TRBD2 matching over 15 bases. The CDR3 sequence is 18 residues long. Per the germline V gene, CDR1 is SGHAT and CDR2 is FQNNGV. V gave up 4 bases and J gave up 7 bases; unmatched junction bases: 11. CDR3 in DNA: TGTGCCAGCAGCTCTGGGCGGCGGACTAGCGGGAGGGGTAATGAGCAGTTCTTC. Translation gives CASSSGRRTSGRGNEQFF.

As DNA, the CDR3 is TGTGCCCATCACCAGGGGGAACCCACAGATACGCAGTATTTT. As protein: CAHHQGEPTDTQYF. The V gene is TRBV21-1, the J gene TRBJ2-3; TRBD1, the table's D call, lacks a check against the DNA. TRBV21-1 is noted as a pseudogene. The CDR3 is 14 amino acids.

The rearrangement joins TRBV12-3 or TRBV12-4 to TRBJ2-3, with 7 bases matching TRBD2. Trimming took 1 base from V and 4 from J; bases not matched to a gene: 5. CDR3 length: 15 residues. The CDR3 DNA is TGTGCCAGCAGTTTAGAGGGCGGGGGTTCAGATACGCAGTATTTT. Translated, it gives CASSLEGGGSDTQYF.

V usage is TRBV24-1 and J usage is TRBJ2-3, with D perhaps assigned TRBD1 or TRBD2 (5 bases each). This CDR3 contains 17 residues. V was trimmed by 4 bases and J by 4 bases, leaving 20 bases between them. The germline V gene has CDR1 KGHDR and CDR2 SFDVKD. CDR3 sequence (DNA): TGTGCCACCAGTGAGCTGGGACCAAAAGGGGCGTCAGATACGCAGTATTTT. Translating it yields CATSELGPKGASDTQYF.

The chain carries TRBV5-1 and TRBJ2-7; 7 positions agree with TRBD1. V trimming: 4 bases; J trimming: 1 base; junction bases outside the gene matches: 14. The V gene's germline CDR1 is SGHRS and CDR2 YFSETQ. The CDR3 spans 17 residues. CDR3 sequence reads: CASSRTPYDRASYEQYF. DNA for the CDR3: TGCGCCAGCAGCCGAACCCCCTACGACAGGGCATCCTACGAGCAGTACTTC.

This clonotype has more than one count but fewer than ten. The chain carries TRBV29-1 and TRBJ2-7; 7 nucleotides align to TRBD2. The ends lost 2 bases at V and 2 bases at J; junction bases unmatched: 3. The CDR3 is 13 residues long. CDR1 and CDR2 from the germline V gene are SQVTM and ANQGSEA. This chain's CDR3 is CSVETGGTYEQYF. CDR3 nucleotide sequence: TGCAGCGTTGAAACGGGGGGAACCTACGAGCAGTACTTC.

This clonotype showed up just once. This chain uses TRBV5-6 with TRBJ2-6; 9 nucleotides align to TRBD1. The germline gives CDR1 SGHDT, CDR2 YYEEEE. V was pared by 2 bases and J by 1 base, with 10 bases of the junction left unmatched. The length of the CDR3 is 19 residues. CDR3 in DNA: TGTGCCAGCAGCTTAGTGGAAGACAGGGGGTCTTCTGGGGCCAACGTCCTGACTTTC. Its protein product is CASSLVEDRGSSGANVLTF.

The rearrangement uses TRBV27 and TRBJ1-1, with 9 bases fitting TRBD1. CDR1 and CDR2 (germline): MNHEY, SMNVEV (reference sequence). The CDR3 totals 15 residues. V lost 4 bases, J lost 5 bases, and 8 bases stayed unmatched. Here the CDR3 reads CASSSPRTGVTEAFF. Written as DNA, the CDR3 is TGTGCCAGCAGTTCACCCCGGACAGGGGTGACTGAAGCTTTCTTT.